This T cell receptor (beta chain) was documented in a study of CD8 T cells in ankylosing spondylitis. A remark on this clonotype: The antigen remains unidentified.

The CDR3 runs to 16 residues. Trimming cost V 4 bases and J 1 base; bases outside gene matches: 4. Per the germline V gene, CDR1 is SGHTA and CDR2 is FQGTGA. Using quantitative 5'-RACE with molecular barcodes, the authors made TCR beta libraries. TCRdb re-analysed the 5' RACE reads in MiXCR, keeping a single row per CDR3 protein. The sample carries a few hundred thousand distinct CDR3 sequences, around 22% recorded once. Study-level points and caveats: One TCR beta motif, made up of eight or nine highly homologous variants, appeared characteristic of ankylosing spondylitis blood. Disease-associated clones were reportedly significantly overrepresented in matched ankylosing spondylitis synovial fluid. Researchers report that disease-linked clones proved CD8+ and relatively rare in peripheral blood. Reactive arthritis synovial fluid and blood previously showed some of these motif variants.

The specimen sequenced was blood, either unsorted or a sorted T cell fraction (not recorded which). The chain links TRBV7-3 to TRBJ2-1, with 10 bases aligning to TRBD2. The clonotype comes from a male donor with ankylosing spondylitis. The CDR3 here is CASSSGTSESYNEQFF. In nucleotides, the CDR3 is TGTGCCAGCAGCTCTGGGACTAGCGAATCCTACAATGAGCAGTTCTTC.